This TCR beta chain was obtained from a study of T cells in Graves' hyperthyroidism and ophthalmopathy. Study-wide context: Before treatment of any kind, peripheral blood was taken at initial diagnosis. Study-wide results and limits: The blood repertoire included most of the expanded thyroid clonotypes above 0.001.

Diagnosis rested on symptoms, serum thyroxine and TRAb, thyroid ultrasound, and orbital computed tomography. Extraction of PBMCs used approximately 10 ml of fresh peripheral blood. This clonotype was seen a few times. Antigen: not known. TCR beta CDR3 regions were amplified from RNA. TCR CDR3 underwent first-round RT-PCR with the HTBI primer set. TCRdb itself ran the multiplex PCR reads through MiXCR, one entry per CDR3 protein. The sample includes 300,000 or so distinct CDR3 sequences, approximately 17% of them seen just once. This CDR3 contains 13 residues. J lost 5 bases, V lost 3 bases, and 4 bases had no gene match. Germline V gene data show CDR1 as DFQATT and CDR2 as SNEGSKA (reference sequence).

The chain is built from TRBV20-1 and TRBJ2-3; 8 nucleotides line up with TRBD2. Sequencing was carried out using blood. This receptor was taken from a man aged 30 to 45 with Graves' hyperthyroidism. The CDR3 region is CSASSGGEDTQYF. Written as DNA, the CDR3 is TGCAGTGCTAGCAGCGGGGGAGAAGATACGCAGTATTTT.